The 14 T cell receptor beta chains presented below share a single source sample, sequenced in a study of blood T cell repertoires in COVID-19. Assay: immunoSEQ multiplex PCR; the TCRdb copy retains only in-frame clones and omits some. The data contain 380,000 or so clones, 88% of them singletons. Sequences were obtained from PBMCs or T cells enriched from blood (not recorded which). Receptor source: a woman in her thirties with acute COVID-19.

The V gene is TRBV24-1, the J gene TRBJ1-2; weak D call: TRBD1 (5 bases). V was trimmed by 6 bases and J by 3 bases, leaving 10 bases between them. The germline V gene has CDR1 KGHDR and CDR2 SFDVKD. The CDR3 consists of 13 residues. CDR3 loop: CATSLRGDYGYTF. CDR3 bases: TGTGCCACCAGTTTGCGGGGCGACTATGGCTACACCTTC.

V gene TRBV7-9 combines with J gene TRBJ2-6; 11 bases line up with TRBD1. From germline, CDR1 is SEHNR and CDR2 FQNEAQ (reference sequence). The CDR3 is 18 residues long. V shed 2 bases and J 0 bases; nucleotides not matched to a gene: 3. The CDR3 spells CASSLRTGGSSGANVLTF. In nucleotides, the CDR3 is TGTGCCAGCAGCTTAAGGACAGGGGGCAGCTCTGGGGCCAACGTCCTGACTTTC.

This chain joins TRBV27 and TRBJ2-7; 8 positions agree with TRBD2. The CDR3 runs to 15 residues. Trimming took 3 bases from V and 2 from J; bases not matched to a gene: 6. Germline CDR1 MNHEY, CDR2 SMNVEV (reference sequence). CDR3 protein: CASSFERGLTYEQYF. For the CDR3, the DNA is TGTGCCAGCAGTTTCGAGCGGGGGTTGACCTACGAGCAGTACTTC.

This sequence joins TRBV30 and TRBJ1-5; D possibly corresponds to TRBD1 (5 bases). The germline gives CDR1 GTSNPN, CDR2 SVGIG (reference sequence). The V end was cut by 4 bases, the J end by 1 base, with 8 bases between. CDR3 length equals 13 residues. CDR3 DNA: TGTGCCTGGACAGGGAAAAGCAATCAGCCCCAGCATTTT. This encodes CAWTGKSNQPQHF.

This clone showed up just a few times. The rearrangement uses TRBV3-1 (or the pseudogene TRBV3-2) and TRBJ1-3, with D possibly matching TRBD1 (5 bases). V gave up 2 bases and J gave up 15 bases, with 20 bases separating them. In germline, CDR1 is LGHDT, CDR2 YNNKEL (reference sequence). The CDR3 sequence is 14 residues long. This chain's CDR3 is CASSQSHTQGPGYF. In DNA form, the CDR3 reads TGTGCCAGCAGCCAATCCCATACCCAGGGCCCCGGATATTTT.

This clone was picked up one time. This chain joins TRBV13 and TRBJ2-3; D call uncertain. With 2 bases removed from V and 5 bases from J, the gap between germline ends came to 8 bases. The CDR3 has 13 amino acids. CDR1 is PRHDT and CDR2 is FYEKMQ in the germline V gene (reference sequence). CDR3 residues: CASSLPYRDTQYF. The CDR3 DNA reads as TGTGCCAGCAGCTTACCGTATCGAGATACGCAGTATTTT.

The genes are TRBV9 and TRBJ2-5; tentatively, D is TRBD2 (6 bases). This CDR3 is built from 15 residues. V shed 2 bases and J shed 5 bases, with 16 bases lying between them. The V gene's germline CDR1 is SGDLS and CDR2 YYNGEE. The DNA for the CDR3 is TGTGCCAGCAGCGTGGGGCGGGGTTCTAGGGAGACCCAGTACTTC. This gives the protein CASSVGRGSRETQYF. Using reference TRBV9 and TRBJ2-5 for the parts outside the CDR3, the full variable domain is DSGVTQTPKHLITATGQRVTLRCSPRSGDLSVYWYQQSLDQGLQFLIQYYNGEERAKGNILERFSAQQFPDLHSELNLSSLELGDSALYFCASSVGRGSRETQYFGPGTRLLVL.

J is TRBJ2-5 and V is TRBV30; 9 positions match TRBD2. Germline assignment: CDR1 GTSNPN and CDR2 SVGIG (reference sequence). J was trimmed by 5 bases and V by 0 bases; bases with no gene match: 7. The CDR3 length is 15 residues. CDR3 loop: CAWSVASGGMETQYF. The CDR3 DNA follows: TGTGCCTGGAGTGTAGCCAGCGGGGGGATGGAGACCCAGTACTTC.

This sequence joins TRBV19 and TRBJ1-2, with D possibly TRBD1 on 5 matching bases. Trimming removed 6 bases from V and 5 bases from J, with 13 bases in between. CDR3 size: 13 residues. Germline loops: CDR1 LNHDA, CDR2 SQIVND (reference sequence). The CDR3 here is CASSTGAGYGYTF. Written as DNA, the CDR3 is TGTGCCAGTAGCACCGGGGCGGGGTATGGCTACACCTTC.

The gene calls are TRBV7-9 and TRBJ1-2; possible D gene TRBD1, 6 bases. From germline, CDR1 is SEHNR and CDR2 FQNEAQ (reference sequence). This CDR3 is built from 14 residues. V gave up 3 bases and J gave up 4 bases, with 12 bases separating them. CDR3 loop: CASSFEGGPYGYTF. In nucleotides, the CDR3 is TGTGCCAGCAGCTTTGAAGGGGGACCCTATGGCTACACCTTC.

The chain employs TRBV19 and TRBJ2-2; 7 positions agree with TRBD1. J lost 1 base, V lost 6 bases, and 14 bases had no gene match. Per the germline V gene, CDR1 is LNHDA and CDR2 is SQIVND (reference sequence). CDR3 length equals 18 residues. The CDR3, as DNA: TGTGCCAGTAGGTCTCCGGGACAGCCGAATGTGAACACCGGGGAGCTGTTTTTT. This translates into CASRSPGQPNVNTGELFF.

This chain links TRBV4-2 with TRBJ2-3, with TRBD2 matching over 16 bases. CDR3 length: 18 amino acids. Trimming at V came to 0 bases and at J to 7 bases, leaving 7 bases not matched to a gene. CDR1 is LGHNA, CDR2 YNFKEQ, per germline. As DNA, the CDR3 is TGTGCCAGCAGCCAAGACCTAGGGACTAGCGGGGGGGCCTATACGCAGTATTTT. Translating it yields CASSQDLGTSGGAYTQYF.

The chain uses TRBV5-4 and TRBJ1-2; D unresolved. The CDR3 extends over 12 amino acids. CDR1 and CDR2 (germline): SGHNT, YYREEE (reference sequence). V lost 1 base, J lost 5 bases, and 6 bases lay in between. The CDR3 DNA is TGTGCCAGCAGCTTGCTTCTGTATGGCTACACCTTC. This sequence encodes CASSLLLYGYTF.

The chain has TRBV29-1 and TRBJ1-1, with D possibly being TRBD1 (5 bases). The germline CDR1 and CDR2 sequences are SQVTM and ANQGSEA. This CDR3 comprises 12 residues. V was clipped by 4 bases and J by 6 bases, with 12 bases between them. For the CDR3, the DNA is TGCAGCGTTGTGGGGCCGGACCCTGAAGCTTTCTTT. Amino acids: CSVVGPDPEAFF.